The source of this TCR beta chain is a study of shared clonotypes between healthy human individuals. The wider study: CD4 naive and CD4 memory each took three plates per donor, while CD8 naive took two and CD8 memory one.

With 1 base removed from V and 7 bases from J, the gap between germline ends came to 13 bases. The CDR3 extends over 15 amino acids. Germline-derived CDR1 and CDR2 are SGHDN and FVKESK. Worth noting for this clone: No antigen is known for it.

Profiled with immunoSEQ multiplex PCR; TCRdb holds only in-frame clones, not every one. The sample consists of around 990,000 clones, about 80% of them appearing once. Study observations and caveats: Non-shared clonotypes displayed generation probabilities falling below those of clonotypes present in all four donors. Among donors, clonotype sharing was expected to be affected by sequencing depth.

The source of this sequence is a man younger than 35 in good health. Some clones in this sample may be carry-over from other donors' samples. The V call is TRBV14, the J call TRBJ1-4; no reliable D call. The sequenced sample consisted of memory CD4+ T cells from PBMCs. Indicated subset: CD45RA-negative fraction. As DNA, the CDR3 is TGTGCCAGCAGCCAAGCCCGGGCGGTGGGTGAAAAACTGTTTTTT. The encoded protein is CASSQARAVGEKLFF.